Each of the 5 T cell receptor beta chains below was sequenced from the same sample in a study of cytomegalovirus exposure and HLA in healthy donors (dated by TCRdb to 2016 to 2017). Library prep was done by the immunoSEQ multiplex PCR assay. For the multiplex PCR, a mixture combining 60 forward primers for TCR Vbeta segments and 13 reverse primers for TCR Jbeta segments was used. In its TCRdb copy, this immuneACCESS table keeps in-frame sequences only and misses some clones. Where compared with another copy, unresolved V genes explain less than half of these, and the others have no known cause. The sample table shows about 160,000 clones, and less than 90% are seen once. Together, the top ten hold 1% of the sample. Sequenced input: PBMCs. The receptors come from a man aged 25 to 40 in good health and CMV-seronegative.

CDR3 sequence reads: CASSYGMSGRERSEQYF. The DNA of the CDR3 is TGTGCCAGCAGCTACGGGATGTCCGGGCGGGAGCGGTCCGAGCAGTACTTC. This chain joins TRBV11-2 and TRBJ2-7; the match to TRBD2 covers 7 bases. After removal of 4 bases from V and 6 bases from J, the junction contained 18 bases not matched to a gene. This CDR3 has 17 amino acids. Germline assignment: CDR1 SGHAT and CDR2 FQNNGV.

The V call is TRBV6-5, the J call TRBJ2-2, with a possible D match to TRBD2 (5 bases). Germline CDR1 reads MNHEY; CDR2 reads SVGAGI. V lost 6 bases and J 7 bases, leaving 18 bases between the germline ends. The length of the CDR3 is 15 residues. The DNA for the CDR3 is TGTGCCAGCAGACAAGAGGGCCGGGTGGTCGGGGAGCTGTTTTTT. Its translation: CASRQEGRVVGELFF.

This clone was counted many times. This sequence joins TRBV30 and TRBJ2-3; the match to TRBD2 covers 12 bases. The CDR3 covers 14 residues. Germline CDR1 and CDR2: GTSNPN and SVGIG (reference sequence). After removal of 1 base from V and 4 bases from J, the junction contained 0 bases not matched to a gene. For the CDR3, the DNA is TGTGCCTGGAGTGGACTAGCGGGAGCAGATACGCAGTATTTT. Its protein product is CAWSGLAGADTQYF.

J is TRBJ2-1 and V is TRBV27; 7 bases line up with TRBD1. Germline V gene sequence: CDR1 MNHEY, CDR2 SMNVEV (reference sequence). The V gene end was trimmed by 2 bases and the J gene end by 4 bases; junction bases not matched to a gene: 5. The CDR3 length is 15 residues. The CDR3: CASSLRDSTYNEQFF. The CDR3 region has the DNA TGTGCCAGCAGTTTACGGGACAGTACGTACAATGAGCAGTTCTTC.

CDR3 protein: CASSAQEGEKLFF. In DNA form, the CDR3 reads TGTGCCAGCAGCGCGCAGGAGGGGGAAAAACTGTTTTTT. The chain uses TRBV7-9 and TRBJ1-4; TRBD1 might be the D (5 bases). The CDR3 has 13 residues. Germline loops: CDR1 SEHNR, CDR2 FQNEAQ (reference sequence). Trimming took off 5 bases at V and 8 bases at J, with 12 bases between the two ends.